The 18 T cell receptor beta chains given below trace back to one sample, sequenced in a study of blood T cells in healthy people across ages. Primed by a sample-barcoded 5' primer and a J-beta primer mix, a second PCR proceeded for roughly 6 to 12 cycles. MiXCR, applied by TCRdb to the 5' RACE reads, yields one record per CDR3 protein. The sample shows almost 550,000 distinct CDR3 sequences, more than 20% of them seen only once. These data were also reused for a study on T cells of mothers and their children.

The sequenced sample consisted of blood. Source of these receptors: a boy younger than 18 in good health.

This clonotype showed up just a few times. CDR3 loop: CASSRDRPPRELFF. In DNA form, the CDR3 reads TGTGCCAGCAGCCGGGACAGGCCACCGAGGGAGCTGTTTTTT. This rearrangement joins TRBV28 to TRBJ2-2, with 8 bases aligning to TRBD1. Trimming removed 6 bases from V and 9 bases from J; junction bases left unmatched: 9. The CDR3 is 14 amino acids. CDR1 MDHEN and CDR2 SYDVKM come from the germline V gene.

This clonotype was detected ten times or more. The chain employs TRBV28 and TRBJ2-5; D is perhaps TRBD1 or TRBD2 (5 bases each). The J call may be wrong; the DNA end is better matched by TRBJ2-7. Germline V gene sequence: CDR1 MDHEN, CDR2 SYDVKM. The CDR3 length is 11 residues. The CDR3 region has the DNA TGTGCCCAGGGACGGTCCTACGAGCAGTACTTC. Protein: CAQGRSYEQYF.

The chain combines TRBV20-1 with TRBJ2-5, with D tentatively TRBD1 (6 bases). The V end was cut by 0 bases, the J end by 0 bases, with 11 bases between. This CDR3 is 15 amino acids long. Germline V gives CDR1 DFQATT, CDR2 SNEGSKA (reference sequence). As DNA, the CDR3 is TGCAGTGCTAGAGAGTCTGGGGGCTACCAAGAGACCCAGTACTTC. Amino acid sequence: CSARESGGYQETQYF.

V and J are TRBV5-1 and TRBJ2-5; tentatively, D is TRBD1 (6 bases). Germline CDR1 and CDR2: SGHRS and YFSETQ. The CDR3 is 14 amino acids. V was shortened by 2 bases and J by 5 bases, with 13 bases between the two germline ends. CDR3 in amino acids: CASSFQGQGETQYF. DNA of the CDR3: TGCGCCAGCAGCTTCCAGGGGCAGGGGGAGACCCAGTACTTC.

This clonotype was seen at least ten times. The chain couples TRBV5-6 to TRBJ1-5; the D gene is possibly TRBD1 (6 bases). Per germline, CDR1 SGHDT and CDR2 YYEEEE. CDR3 length: 13 amino acids. With 4 bases removed from V and 4 bases from J, the gap between germline ends came to 9 bases. CDR3 bases: TGTGCCAGCAGCCGCGACAGGAATCAGCCCCAGCATTTT. It encodes CASSRDRNQPQHF.

The table lists this clonotype with a few counts. The chain couples TRBV11-2 to TRBJ1-4; 7 nucleotides agree with TRBD1. V trimming: 4 bases; J trimming: 7 bases; junction bases outside the gene matches: 6. Per germline, CDR1 SGHAT and CDR2 FQNNGV. The CDR3 has 14 residues. The CDR3 loop is CASSSQGKGEKLFF. The CDR3 nucleotides are TGTGCCAGCAGCTCACAGGGGAAGGGTGAAAAACTGTTTTTT.

The V call is TRBV12-3 or TRBV12-4, the J call TRBJ2-7; the D gene is possibly TRBD2 (5 bases). This CDR3 contains 15 residues. Trimming left V 2 bases short and J 3 bases short, with 14 bases between. The CDR3 DNA follows: TGTGCCAGCAGTTTACGGGATCCTCTCTACTACGAGCAGTACTTC. Amino acids: CASSLRDPLYYEQYF.

The rearrangement joins TRBV9 to TRBJ1-2, with 9 bases lining up with TRBD1. The V gene end was trimmed by 0 bases and the J gene end by 1 base; junction bases not matched to a gene: 7. The CDR3 consists of 17 residues. Per germline, CDR1 SGDLS and CDR2 YYNGEE. The CDR3 spells CASSVASGQGSNYGYTF. The CDR3 region has the DNA TGTGCCAGCAGCGTAGCTTCCGGACAGGGGAGTAACTATGGCTACACCTTC.

The chain has TRBV7-2 and TRBJ2-7; 9 bases align to TRBD1. The CDR3 extends over 15 amino acids. Germline CDR1 reads SGHTA; CDR2 reads FQGNSA. J was trimmed by 3 bases and V by 5 bases; bases with no gene match: 8. The DNA for the CDR3 is TGTGCCAGCAGCCCACAGGGGGCACAATTCTACGAGCAGTACGTC. Translating it yields CASSPQGAQFYEQYV.

The rearrangement uses TRBV7-9 and TRBJ1-4; perhaps TRBD1 as D (5 bases). Trimming stripped 7 bases from V and 7 bases from J, with 13 bases between. The CDR3 length is 13 residues. CDR1 and CDR2 (germline): SEHNR, FQNEAQ (reference sequence). CDR3 DNA: TGTGCCAGCACCAGGGCGGGGACTGAAAAACTGTTTTTT. Protein: CASTRAGTEKLFF.

This clonotype has more than one count but fewer than ten. J is TRBJ1-1 and V is TRBV12-5; no clear D. This CDR3 spans 17 amino acids. Germline V CDR1 and CDR2: LGHNT, FRNRAP. The V gene lost 7 bases and the J gene lost 2 bases, with 23 bases spanning the gap. For the CDR3, the DNA is TGTGCTAGTGTCTACTCGCCGGGCCCCCGGCAAAACACTGAAGCTTTCTTT. Its protein product is CASVYSPGPRQNTEAFF.

Concerning this clonotype: One junction end does not reproduce the germline sequence, and a read error may be involved. This chain connects TRBV3-1 to TRBJ2-7; D is possibly TRBD2 (6 bases). There are 15 residues in the CDR3. Per the germline V gene, CDR1 is LGHDT and CDR2 is YNNKEL (reference sequence). The CDR3 nucleotides read TGTGCCAGCAGCCAAGGTCTGAAGGGAGGCTACGCGCAGTACTTC. Amino acids: CASSQGLKGGYAQYF.

Comments on this clonotype: One junction end disagrees with the germline gene, perhaps due to a read error. This sequence joins TRBV12-3 or TRBV12-4 and TRBJ1-4; 7 bases fit TRBD1. CDR3 length: 11 amino acids. The CDR3 protein is CASSTGVLVSF. The CDR3 DNA reads as TGTGCCAGCAGTACAGGGGTGCTGGTATCGTTT.

In its sample, this clonotype was seen a few times. The chain is built from TRBV7-2 and TRBJ2-5; TRBD2 matches at 8 bases. CDR3 length equals 15 residues. V lost 0 bases and J lost 4; bases outside the gene matches: 4. Per the germline V gene, CDR1 is SGHTA and CDR2 is FQGNSA. CDR3 residues: CASSLAGTRRETQYF. DNA for the CDR3: TGTGCCAGCAGCTTAGCTGGGACTAGGAGAGAGACCCAGTACTTC.

This clonotype came up a few times. The chain uses TRBV28 and TRBJ1-6; D possibly corresponds to TRBD1 (6 bases). CDR1 is MDHEN and CDR2 is SYDVKM in the germline V gene. Trimming took 0 bases from V and 7 from J, leaving 7 bases between them. The CDR3 has 14 residues. For the CDR3, the DNA is TGTGCCAGCAGTTTATGGCAGGGGAATTCACCCCTCCACTTT. Protein sequence: CASSLWQGNSPLHF.

The rearrangement joins TRBV20-1 to TRBJ2-5, with 8 bases matching TRBD2. The better agreement between TRBJ2-1 and the DNA end casts doubt on the J call. The CDR3 sequence is 16 residues long. Germline CDR1 reads DFQATT; CDR2 reads SNEGSKA (reference sequence). The DNA of the CDR3 is TGCAGTGCTAGAGATCGCGGGACTAGAAATCTCAATGAGCAGTTCTTC. It translates to CSARDRGTRNLNEQFF.

The chain recombines TRBV29-1 with TRBJ1-1; D remains ambiguous. The CDR3 sequence is 12 residues long. Trimming cost V 4 bases and J 6 bases, with 12 bases left between them. The germline V gene encodes CDR1 SQVTM and CDR2 ANQGSEA. CDR3 DNA sequence: TGCAGCGTTGTTGGCGGGAGGGCTGAAGCTTTCTTT. Translated, it gives CSVVGGRAEAFF.

The genes are TRBV4-1 and TRBJ2-7, with D possibly called TRBD1 or TRBD2 (5 bases each). CDR1 and CDR2 (germline): MGHRA, YSYEKL. Deletions cut 4 bases from V and 3 bases from J, with 16 bases between. CDR3 size: 15 residues. This CDR3 is CASSPRGVGDYEQYF. The CDR3 nucleotides are TGCGCCAGCAGCCCCCGAGGGGTTGGGGACTACGAGCAGTACTTC.